What follows are 2 T cell receptor beta chains derived from one specimen sequenced in a study of blood T cell repertoires in COVID-19. Repertoires were generated with immunoSEQ multiplex PCR, while TCRdb's copy carries only in-frame clones and drops some. The sample has about 100,000 clones, approximately 80% seen once. The sample was peripheral blood. These receptor sequences come from a man between 65 and 85 years old with active or convalescent COVID-19.

This clone was picked up a small number of times. The rearrangement links TRBV4-3 to TRBJ2-1, with 10 bases fitting TRBD2. Germline-derived CDR1 and CDR2 are LGHNA and YSLEER. Trimming cost V 3 bases and J 5 bases; bases outside gene matches: 4. This CDR3 has 15 amino acids. In nucleotides, the CDR3 is TGCGCCAGCAGCCATTCTAGCGGGGGTCACAATGAGCAGTTCTTC. This translates into CASSHSSGGHNEQFF.

The J gene is TRBJ2-1, the V gene TRBV20-1; D is perhaps TRBD1 (7 bases). The germline CDR1 and CDR2 sequences are DFQATT and SNEGSKA (reference sequence). Deletions cut 6 bases from V and 13 bases from J, with 16 bases between. The CDR3 spans 11 residues. DNA of the CDR3: TGCAGTGCGGATAGACAGGGAGGCCAGTTCTTC. It specifies CSADRQGGQFF.